This T cell receptor (beta chain) was retrieved from a study of vaccination effects on CD4 cells after COVID-19. Study observations and caveats: Among infection- and vaccine-induced clones, marked clonal contraction occurred late after vaccination.

Using viral peptide pools, the ViraFEST assay grew out antigen-specific CD4+ T cells prior to sequencing. At the end of around 11 days of culture, CD4+ T cells were isolated. All study participants received two doses of BNT162b2 or mRNA-1273 vaccine. A density of about 2.2 million PBMC per well was used; these cells were cultured with roughly 10 IU/ml IL-2 and 10 ug/ml peptides. It was on days 3 and 7 that half the medium was replaced with IL-2 medium. The germline V and J ends were trimmed by 4 bases and 5 bases, with 11 bases remaining between them. This CDR3 region has 13 residues. Per the germline V gene, CDR1 is MNHEY and CDR2 is SVGAGI. Data came from immunoSEQ multiplex PCR; TCRdb stores just in-frame clones and leaves some out. Here the sample spans about 59,000 clones, 60% to 80% being singletons. About this clone itself: Its antigen remains unknown. In the same sample, other DNA sequences code for this CDR3.

The chain joins TRBV6-5 to TRBJ2-5, with a weak D call TRBD1 (5 bases). The sequence derives from a human donor who received a COVID-19 vaccine. The source was CD4+ T cells from PBMCs cultured with HCoV-OC43 spike peptides, collected after COVID-19 vaccination. Subset meaning: HCoV-OC43 spike overlapping peptide pool stimulation. This CDR3 is CASSSPGSETQYF. The CDR3, as DNA: TGTGCCAGCAGTTCCCCAGGGTCGGAGACCCAGTACTTC.